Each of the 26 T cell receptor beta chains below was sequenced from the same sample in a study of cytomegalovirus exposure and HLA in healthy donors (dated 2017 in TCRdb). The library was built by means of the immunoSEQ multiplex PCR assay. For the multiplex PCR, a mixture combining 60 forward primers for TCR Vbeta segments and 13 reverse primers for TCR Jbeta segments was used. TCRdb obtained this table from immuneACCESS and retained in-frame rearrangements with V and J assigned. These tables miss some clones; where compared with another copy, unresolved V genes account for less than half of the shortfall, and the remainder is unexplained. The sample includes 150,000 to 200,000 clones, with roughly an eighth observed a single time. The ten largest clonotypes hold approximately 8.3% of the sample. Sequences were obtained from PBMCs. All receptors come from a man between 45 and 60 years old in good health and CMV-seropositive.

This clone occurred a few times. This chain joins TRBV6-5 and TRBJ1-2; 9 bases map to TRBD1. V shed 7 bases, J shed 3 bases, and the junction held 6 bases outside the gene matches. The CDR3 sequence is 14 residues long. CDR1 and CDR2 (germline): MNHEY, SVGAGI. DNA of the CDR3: TGTGCCAGCAAGACAACAGGGGGCGACTATGGCTACACCTTC. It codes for CASKTTGGDYGYTF.

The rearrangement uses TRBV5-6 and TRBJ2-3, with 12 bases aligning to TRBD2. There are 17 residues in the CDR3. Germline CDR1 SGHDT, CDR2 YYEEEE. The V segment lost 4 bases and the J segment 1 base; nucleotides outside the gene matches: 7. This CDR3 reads CASSLLRLAGGTDTQYF. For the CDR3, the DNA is TGTGCCAGCAGCCTACTCCGACTAGCGGGGGGCACAGATACGCAGTATTTT.

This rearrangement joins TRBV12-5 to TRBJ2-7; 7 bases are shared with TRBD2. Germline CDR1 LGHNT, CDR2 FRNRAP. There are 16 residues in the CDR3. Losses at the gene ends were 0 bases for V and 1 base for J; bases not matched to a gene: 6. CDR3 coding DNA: TGTGCTAGTGGTTTGGTAGTCGGGACTATTTCCTACGAGCAGTACTTC. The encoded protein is CASGLVVGTISYEQYF.

CDR3 residues: CASSILRTANNQPQHF. CDR3 DNA sequence: TGTGCCAGTAGTATATTGCGGACAGCAAATAATCAGCCCCAGCATTTT. V is TRBV19 and J is TRBJ1-5, with D possibly matching TRBD1 (6 bases). Per germline, CDR1 LNHDA and CDR2 SQIVND (reference sequence). The CDR3 is 16 residues long. Trimming stripped 2 bases from V and 4 bases from J, with 15 bases between.

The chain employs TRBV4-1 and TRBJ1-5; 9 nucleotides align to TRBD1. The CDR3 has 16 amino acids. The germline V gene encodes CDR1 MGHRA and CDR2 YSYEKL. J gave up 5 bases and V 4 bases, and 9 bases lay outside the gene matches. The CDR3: CASSPFRDRVDQPQHF. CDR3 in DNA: TGCGCCAGCAGCCCATTCCGGGACAGGGTGGATCAGCCCCAGCATTTT.

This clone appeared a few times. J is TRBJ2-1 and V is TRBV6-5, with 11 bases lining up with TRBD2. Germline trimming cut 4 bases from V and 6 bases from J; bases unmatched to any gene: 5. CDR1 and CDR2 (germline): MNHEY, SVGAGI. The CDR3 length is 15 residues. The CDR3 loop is CASSSLAGVGNEQFF. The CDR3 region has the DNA TGTGCCAGCAGTTCACTAGCGGGGGTTGGCAATGAGCAGTTCTTC.

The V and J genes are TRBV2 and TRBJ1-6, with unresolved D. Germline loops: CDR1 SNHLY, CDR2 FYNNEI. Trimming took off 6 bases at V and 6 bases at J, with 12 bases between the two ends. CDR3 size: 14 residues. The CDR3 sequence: CASRARRSNSPLHF. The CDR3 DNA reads TGTGCCAGCAGGGCCCGGAGGAGTAATTCACCCCTCCACTTT.

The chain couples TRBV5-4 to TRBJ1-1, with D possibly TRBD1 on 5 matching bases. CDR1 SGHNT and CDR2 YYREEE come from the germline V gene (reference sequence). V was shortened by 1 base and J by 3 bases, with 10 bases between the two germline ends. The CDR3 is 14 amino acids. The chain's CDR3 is CASSLWGRDTEAFF. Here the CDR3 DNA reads TGTGCCAGCAGCTTGTGGGGGAGGGACACTGAAGCTTTCTTT.

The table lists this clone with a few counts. The CDR3: CASSRRDSSFLSTDTQYF. The CDR3 nucleotides are TGCGCCAGCAGCCGTCGGGACTCTTCCTTCCTTAGCACAGATACGCAGTATTTT. The V gene is TRBV5-1, the J gene TRBJ2-3, with D perhaps TRBD2 (6 bases). V gave up 4 bases and J gave up 0 bases, with 21 bases separating them. This CDR3 comprises 18 residues. CDR1 is SGHRS, CDR2 YFSETQ, per germline.

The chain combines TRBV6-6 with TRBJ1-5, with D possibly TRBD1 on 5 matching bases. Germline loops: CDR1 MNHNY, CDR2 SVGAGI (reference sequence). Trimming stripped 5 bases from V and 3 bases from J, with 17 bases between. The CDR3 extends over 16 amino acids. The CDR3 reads CASSGAMRTPNQPQHF. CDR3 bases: TGTGCCAGCAGTGGCGCTATGAGGACACCCAATCAGCCCCAGCATTTT.

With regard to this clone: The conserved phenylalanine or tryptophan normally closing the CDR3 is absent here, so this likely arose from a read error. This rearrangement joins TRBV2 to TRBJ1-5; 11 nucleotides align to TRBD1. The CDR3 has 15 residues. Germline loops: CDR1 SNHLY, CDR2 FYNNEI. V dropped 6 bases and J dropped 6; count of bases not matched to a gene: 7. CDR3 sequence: CASSVRTGGTQPQHL. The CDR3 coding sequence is TGTGCCAGCAGCGTAAGGACAGGGGGCACTCAGCCCCAGCATTTG.

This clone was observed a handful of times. The CDR3 loop is CASSRRTVSYEQYV. CDR3 sequence (DNA): TGCGCCAGCAGCCGGAGGACGGTTTCCTACGAGCAGTACGTC. This chain connects TRBV5-1 to TRBJ2-7; D might be TRBD2 (5 bases). Trimming took 4 bases from V and 1 from J, leaving 12 bases between them. The CDR3 sequence is 14 residues long. Germline CDR1 and CDR2: SGHRS and YFSETQ.

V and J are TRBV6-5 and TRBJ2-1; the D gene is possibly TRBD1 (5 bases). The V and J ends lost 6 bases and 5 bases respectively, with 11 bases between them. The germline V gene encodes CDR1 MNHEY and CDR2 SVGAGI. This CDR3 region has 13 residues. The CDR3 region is CASSMTDHNEQFF. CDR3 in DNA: TGTGCCAGCAGCATGACAGATCACAATGAGCAGTTCTTC.

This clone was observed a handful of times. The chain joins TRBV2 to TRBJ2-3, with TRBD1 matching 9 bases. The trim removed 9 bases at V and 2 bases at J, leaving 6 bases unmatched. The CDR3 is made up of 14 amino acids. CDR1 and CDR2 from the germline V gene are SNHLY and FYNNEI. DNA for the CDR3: TGTGCCAGGGGAGGGACAGGGTACACAGATACGCAGTATTTT. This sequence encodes CARGGTGYTDTQYF.

The CDR3 is CASSIDLSAGANVLTF. The CDR3, as DNA: TGTGCCAGTAGTATAGACCTTAGTGCTGGGGCCAACGTCCTGACTTTC. The chain uses TRBV19 and TRBJ2-6; D is undetermined. The ends were cut back, 0 bases at V and 2 bases at J, with 8 bases in the middle. The CDR3 spans 16 residues. Per the germline V gene, CDR1 is LNHDA and CDR2 is SQIVND (reference sequence).

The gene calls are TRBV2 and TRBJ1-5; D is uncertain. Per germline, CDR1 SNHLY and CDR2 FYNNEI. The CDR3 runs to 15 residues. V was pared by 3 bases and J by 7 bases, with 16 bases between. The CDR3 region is CASSDQRGRNQPQHF. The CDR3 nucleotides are TGTGCCAGCAGTGATCAACGGGGAAGGAACCAGCCCCAGCATTTT.

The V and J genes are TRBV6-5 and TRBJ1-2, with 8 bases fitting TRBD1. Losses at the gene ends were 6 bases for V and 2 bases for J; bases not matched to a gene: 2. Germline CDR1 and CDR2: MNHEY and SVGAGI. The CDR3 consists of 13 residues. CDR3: CASSRQGNYGYTF. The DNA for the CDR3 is TGTGCCAGCAGCCGACAGGGGAACTATGGCTACACCTTC.

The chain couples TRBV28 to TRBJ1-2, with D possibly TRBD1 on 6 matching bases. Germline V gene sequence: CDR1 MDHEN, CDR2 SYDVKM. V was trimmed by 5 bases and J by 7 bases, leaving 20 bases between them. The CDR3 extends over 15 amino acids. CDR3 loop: CASSVATGRSFGYTF. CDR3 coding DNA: TGTGCCAGCAGTGTAGCTACAGGGAGAAGTTTTGGCTACACCTTC.

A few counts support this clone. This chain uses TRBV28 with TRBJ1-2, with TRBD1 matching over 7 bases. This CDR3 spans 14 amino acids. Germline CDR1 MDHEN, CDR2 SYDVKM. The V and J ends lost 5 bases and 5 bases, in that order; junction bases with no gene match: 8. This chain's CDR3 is CASSPPGQLYGYTF. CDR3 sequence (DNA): TGTGCCAGCAGTCCCCCGGGACAGTTGTATGGCTACACCTTC.

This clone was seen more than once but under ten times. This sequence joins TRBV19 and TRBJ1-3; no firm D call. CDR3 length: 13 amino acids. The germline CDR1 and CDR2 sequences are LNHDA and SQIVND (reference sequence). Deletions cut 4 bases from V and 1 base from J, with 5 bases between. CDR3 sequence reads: CASSSGSGNTIYF. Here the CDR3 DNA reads TGTGCCAGTAGTAGCGGGTCTGGAAACACCATATATTTT.

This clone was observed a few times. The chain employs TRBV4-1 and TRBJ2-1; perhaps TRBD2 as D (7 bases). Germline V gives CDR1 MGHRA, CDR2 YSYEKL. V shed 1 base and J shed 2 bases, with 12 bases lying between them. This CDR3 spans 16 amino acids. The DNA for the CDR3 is TGCGCCAGCAGCCAAGTTGGGGGGGCGGCCTACAATGAGCAGTTCTTC. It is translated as CASSQVGGAAYNEQFF.

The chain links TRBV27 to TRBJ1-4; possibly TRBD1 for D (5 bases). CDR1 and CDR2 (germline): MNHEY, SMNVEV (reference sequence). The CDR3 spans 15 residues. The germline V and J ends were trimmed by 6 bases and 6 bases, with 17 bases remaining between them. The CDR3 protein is CASSPRAGRHEKLFF. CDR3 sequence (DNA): TGTGCCAGCAGCCCTCGGGCAGGGCGGCATGAAAAACTGTTTTTT.

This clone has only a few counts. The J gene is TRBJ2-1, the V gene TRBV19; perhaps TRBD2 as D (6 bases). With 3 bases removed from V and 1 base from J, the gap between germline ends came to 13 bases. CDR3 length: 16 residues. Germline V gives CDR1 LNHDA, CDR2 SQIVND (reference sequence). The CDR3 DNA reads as TGTGCCAGTAGTATTAGTAACGGGGGTTCCTACAATGAGCAGTTCTTC. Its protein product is CASSISNGGSYNEQFF.

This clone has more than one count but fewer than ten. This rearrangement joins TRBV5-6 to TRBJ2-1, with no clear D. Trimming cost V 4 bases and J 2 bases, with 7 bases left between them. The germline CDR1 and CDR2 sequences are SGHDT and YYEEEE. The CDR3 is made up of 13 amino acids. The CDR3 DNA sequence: TGTGCCAGCAGCCCCACGGCCTACAATGAGCAGTTCTTC. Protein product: CASSPTAYNEQFF.

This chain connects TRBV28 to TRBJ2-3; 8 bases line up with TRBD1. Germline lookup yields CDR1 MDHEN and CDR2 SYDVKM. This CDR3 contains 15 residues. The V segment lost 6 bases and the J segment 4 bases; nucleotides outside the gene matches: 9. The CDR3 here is CASREGQGGSDTQYF. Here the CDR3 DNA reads TGTGCCAGCAGGGAAGGACAGGGCGGGTCAGATACGCAGTATTTT.

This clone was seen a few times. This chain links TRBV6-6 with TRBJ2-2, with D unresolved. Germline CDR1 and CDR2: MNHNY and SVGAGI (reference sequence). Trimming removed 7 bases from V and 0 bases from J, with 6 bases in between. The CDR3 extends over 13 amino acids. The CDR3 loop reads CASTVANTGELFF. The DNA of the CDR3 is TGTGCCAGCACAGTGGCGAACACCGGGGAGCTGTTTTTT.